This T cell receptor beta chain appears in the sequencing data of a study of graft-versus-host responses after intestinal transplantation. Across the study: Isolated intestinal, liver-intestinal, or multivisceral transplants were what recipients had. Every transplant recipient was induced with anti-thymocyte globulin, then maintained on tacrolimus and steroids for 2 to 4 years. Study-wide results and limits: Some patients had graft-donor T cell macrochimerism, and their allografts showed high graft-versus-host to host-versus-graft clonal ratios. Some GvH clones appeared in ileal mucosa or blood before recipient bone marrow.

J lost 9 bases, V lost 3 bases, and 17 bases had no gene match. The CDR3 runs 17 residues. Germline CDR1 LNHDA, CDR2 SQIVND (reference sequence). A word on this clone: The antigen remains undetermined.

Repertoires were generated with immunoSEQ multiplex PCR, while TCRdb's copy carries only in-frame clones and drops some. This sample has 80,000 to 100,000 clones, with 80% to 95% found just once. The sequencing here drew on unstimulated CD4+ T cells sorted from spleen or lymph node cells, taken before intestinal transplant. This chain connects TRBV19 to TRBJ1-5; the match to TRBD1 covers 7 bases. This receptor was taken from a human donor who received an intestinal transplant. CDR3 protein: CASSIRRDSRPTGPQHF. The CDR3 nucleotides read TGTGCCAGTAGTATTAGACGGGACAGTCGACCCACCGGGCCCCAGCATTTT.